This entry describes one T cell receptor (beta chain). Its antigen is still unknown. These data are taken from a study of shared clonotypes between healthy human individuals. Study-level information: The composition of the donors was a couple of women and a few men aged 18 to 49.

This CDR3 has 15 amino acids. The germline CDR1 and CDR2 sequences are SGHTA and FQGNSA. V lost 5 bases to trimming and J lost 6 bases, with 14 bases between them. Findings and caveats of the study: Genetic and exposure-history diversity was limited by the few donors.

Study donors comprised healthy, HIV-negative adults devoid of recent acute infection or vaccination. Original methodology: Filtering differed since immunoSEQ provided only junctions, with no quality scores. The protocol was immunoSEQ multiplex PCR, while the TCRdb copy is restricted to in-frame clones and leaves out a portion. V, J and clone size were drawn from that table, and D and trimming were deduced from the DNA. The repertoire holds about 2.4 million clones, with 90% to 95% as singletons. The chain has TRBV7-2 and TRBJ1-6; the D gene is possibly TRBD1 (5 bases). The sequencing sample was made of naive CD4+ T cells sorted from blood. The subset here: CD45RA+ positively selected. This receptor was taken from a man between 18 and 35 years old in good health. The chain's CDR3 is CASSRPPGTNSPLHF. DNA for the CDR3: TGTGCCAGCAGCCGACCTCCGGGGACTAATTCACCCCTCCACTTT.